This T cell receptor beta chain was captured in a study of blood T cell repertoires in COVID-19. The wider study: Samples taken during acute and convalescent COVID-19 were collected in the United States, Italy and Spain. PBMCs, B-cell-depleted T cells, or T cells were the source of the cDNA or gDNA that made up the material.

V was shortened by 10 bases and J by 3 bases, with 9 bases between the two germline ends. The CDR3 is 11 amino acids. The germline V gene encodes CDR1 LNHDA and CDR2 SQIVND (reference sequence). Recruits, aged roughly 18 to 100 years, lived in 24 US areas. As handled by the study authors: Using reference gene primer amplification, nucleated cell counts were estimated. Here immunoSEQ multiplex PCR was the method, and the copy in TCRdb shows in-frame clones only, minus some. V, J and clone size are taken as reported in that table, and D and trimming were inferred from the DNA itself. The repertoire holds 150,000 to 200,000 clones, with approximately 80% as singletons.

The origin of this receptor is an older woman with acute COVID-19. The chain links TRBV19 to TRBJ1-2; weak D call: TRBD1 (5 bases). Sequencing input: PBMCs or T cells enriched from blood (not recorded which). CDR3 loop: CATPGDYGYTF. CDR3 DNA sequence: TGTGCCACCCCGGGGGACTATGGCTACACCTTC. The full variable domain, completed using reference TRBV19 and TRBJ1-2, is DGGITQSPKYLFRKEGQNVTLSCEQNLNHDAMYWYRQDPGQGLRLIYYSQIVNDFQKGDIAEGYSVSREKKESFPLTVTSAQKNPTAFYLCATPGDYGYTFGSGTRLTVV.